One sample yielded the 28 T cell receptor beta chains listed below, sequenced in a study of T-cell memory formation after mild COVID-19. Each CDR3 protein is one row after TCRdb ran MiXCR on the 5' RACE reads. The sample holds about 600,000 distinct CDR3 sequences, about 20% seen once. Sequenced material: PBMCs or a T cell subset sorted from them (not recorded which). These TCRs come from an adult woman who had mild COVID-19 (a few samples of this study predate the infection). Cell type and time point are not known.

The chain has TRBV6-6 and TRBJ2-3; no clear D. Deletions cut 2 bases from V and 2 bases from J, with 14 bases between. Germline CDR1 and CDR2: MNHNY and SVGAGI (reference sequence). The CDR3 totals 16 residues. The chain's CDR3 is CASSYGRTVFTDTQYF. The CDR3 coding sequence is TGTGCCAGCAGTTACGGGCGCACAGTTTTCACAGATACGCAGTATTTT.

This clonotype turned up a few times. The chain combines TRBV12-3 or TRBV12-4 with TRBJ2-7; D not resolved. The CDR3 runs to 12 residues. The V end lost 3 bases, the J end lost 2 bases, and 5 bases lay between the germline ends. CDR3 sequence reads: CASSFIAYEQYF. DNA for the CDR3: TGTGCCAGCAGTTTTATTGCCTACGAGCAGTACTTC.

This clonotype came up many times. This chain connects TRBV7-3 to TRBJ2-7; D is perhaps TRBD2 (6 bases). V shed 4 bases and J shed 1 base, with 11 bases lying between them. The CDR3 has 14 residues. Germline values: CDR1 SGHTA, CDR2 FQGTGA. This CDR3 reads CASSYGDWSYEQYF. The CDR3 region has the DNA TGTGCCAGCAGCTACGGGGACTGGTCCTACGAGCAGTACTTC.

The V and J genes are TRBV10-3 and TRBJ1-2; 9 nucleotides match TRBD1. Per the germline V gene, CDR1 is ENHRY and CDR2 is SYGVKD. The CDR3 length is 11 residues. The V and J ends lost 4 bases and 12 bases, in that order; junction bases with no gene match: 3. CDR3 in DNA: TGTGCCATCAGTGCGGGACAGGGCAACACCTTC. As protein: CAISAGQGNTF.

The chain uses TRBV20-1 and TRBJ2-7; TRBD1 matches 9 bases. There are 16 residues in the CDR3. Germline V gene data show CDR1 as DFQATT and CDR2 as SNEGSKA (reference sequence). V gave up 0 bases and J gave up 0 bases; unmatched junction bases: 6. The CDR3 reads CSAREVGTGISYEQYF. The CDR3 DNA reads as TGCAGTGCTAGAGAAGTAGGGACAGGGATCTCCTACGAGCAGTACTTC.

V usage is TRBV11-2 and J usage is TRBJ2-1, with TRBD2 matching 8 bases. The J segment lost 9 bases and the V segment lost 4 bases, leaving 11 bases of the junction unmatched. The CDR3 contains 15 residues. Germline loops: CDR1 SGHAT, CDR2 FQNNGV. The CDR3 spells CASSSQGGRMGEQFF. The CDR3 nucleotides are TGTGCCAGCAGCTCCCAGGGCGGGAGGATGGGTGAGCAGTTCTTC.

CDR3 in amino acids: CASSQERGYPTNEKLFF. The CDR3 DNA sequence: TGTGCCAGCAGCCAAGAGCGCGGGTACCCAACTAATGAAAAACTGTTTTTT. The V gene is TRBV14, the J gene TRBJ1-4; D uncertain. This CDR3 has 17 residues. V lost 0 bases and J lost 0, with 11 bases in between. CDR1 is SGHDN, CDR2 FVKESK, per germline.

This clonotype was detected only a few times. The gene calls are TRBV12-3 or TRBV12-4 and TRBJ1-1, with 8 bases identical to TRBD1. The CDR3 is made up of 15 amino acids. After removal of 7 bases from V and 1 base from J, the junction contained 8 bases not matched to a gene. The CDR3 is CASIGGGTGNTEAFF. As DNA, the CDR3 is TGTGCCAGCATTGGCGGGGGGACAGGGAACACTGAAGCTTTCTTT.

The rearrangement uses TRBV19 and TRBJ1-1; 8 bases map to TRBD1. CDR3 length: 16 residues. The V segment lost 6 bases and the J segment 10 bases; nucleotides outside the gene matches: 19. Germline V CDR1 and CDR2: LNHDA, SQIVND (reference sequence). The CDR3 DNA follows: TGTGCCAGTAGGCACACCAGGGGGCGCATGTCCGAATTAGCTTTCTTT. Protein product: CASRHTRGRMSELAFF.

This sequence joins TRBV5-1 and TRBJ2-1; D perhaps matches TRBD1 (6 bases). This CDR3 comprises 15 residues. V was cut by 0 bases and J by 9 bases, with 16 bases left in between. In germline, CDR1 is SGHRS, CDR2 YFSETQ. The CDR3 DNA reads as TGCGCCAGCAGCTTGGTTCCAGGGGCCAGAAGTGAGCAGTTCTTC. Protein sequence: CASSLVPGARSEQFF.

This clonotype was picked up a small number of times. The chain recombines TRBV7-9 with TRBJ2-5; D unresolved. The V and J ends lost 4 bases and 8 bases respectively, with 17 bases between them. This CDR3 spans 14 amino acids. Germline-derived CDR1 and CDR2 are SEHNR and FQNEAQ (reference sequence). The CDR3, as DNA: TGTGCCAGCAGCTCGGCCTCCGTTTCGAGTACCCAGTACTTC. Its translation is CASSSASVSSTQYF.

The chain combines TRBV11-3 with TRBJ2-1; D perhaps matches TRBD1 (6 bases). The length of the CDR3 is 14 residues. Germline V CDR1 and CDR2: SGHNT, YENEEA. V was clipped by 4 bases and J by 3 bases, with 10 bases between them. The CDR3 here is CASSSRQVYNEQFF. CDR3 in DNA: TGTGCCAGCAGCTCGAGACAGGTCTACAATGAGCAGTTCTTC.

This rearrangement joins TRBV2 to TRBJ1-5; the D gene is possibly TRBD1 (5 bases). Trimming took 6 bases from V and 8 from J, leaving 11 bases between them. CDR1 and CDR2 from the germline V gene are SNHLY and FYNNEI. CDR3 length equals 12 residues. The CDR3 region is CASRQAFEPQHF. CDR3 bases: TGTGCCAGCAGACAGGCTTTTGAGCCCCAGCATTTT.

This chain joins TRBV5-1 and TRBJ2-7; no clear D. The CDR3 sequence is 15 residues long. Germline V gene data show CDR1 as SGHRS and CDR2 as YFSETQ. The ends were cut back, 4 bases at V and 3 bases at J, with 17 bases in the middle. CDR3 sequence: CASSQMRTAGYEQYF. DNA of the CDR3: TGCGCCAGCAGCCAGATGCGGACGGCCGGCTACGAGCAGTACTTC.

The chain links TRBV11-2 to TRBJ1-1; 7 nucleotides agree with TRBD1. The CDR3 is made up of 14 amino acids. Losses at the gene ends were 2 bases for V and 3 bases for J; bases not matched to a gene: 3. Germline CDR1 SGHAT, CDR2 FQNNGV. In DNA, the CDR3 is TGTGCCAGCAGCTTAAGGGGGCCGGACACTGAAGCTTTCTTT. It yields the protein CASSLRGPDTEAFF.

V and J are TRBV5-1 and TRBJ2-2, with 7 bases that match TRBD1. The length of the CDR3 is 16 residues. Germline lookup yields CDR1 SGHRS and CDR2 YFSETQ. V trimming: 3 bases; J trimming: 6 bases; junction bases outside the gene matches: 11. CDR3 loop: CASSSQYRGRAGELFF. CDR3 nucleotides: TGCGCCAGCAGCTCGCAGTACAGGGGTCGTGCCGGGGAGCTGTTTTTT.

This clonotype turned up a few times. The chain employs TRBV19 and TRBJ1-1, with no clear D. Germline V CDR1 and CDR2: LNHDA, SQIVND (reference sequence). V lost 1 base and J 4 bases, leaving 10 bases between the germline ends. CDR3 length: 14 amino acids. The chain's CDR3 is CASSIGGWATEAFF. The CDR3 nucleotides are TGTGCCAGTAGTATAGGCGGGTGGGCCACTGAAGCTTTCTTT.

The V call is TRBV12-3 or TRBV12-4, the J call TRBJ1-2; D gene ambiguous. Trimming took 3 bases from V and 0 from J, leaving 11 bases between them. The CDR3 has 15 amino acids. CDR3: CASSFHDGSNYGYTF. DNA of the CDR3: TGTGCCAGCAGTTTCCACGACGGTTCTAACTATGGCTACACCTTC.

CDR3 sequence reads: CASSQTSGGFGEQFF. In DNA form, the CDR3 reads TGCGCCAGCAGCCAGACTAGCGGGGGGTTTGGTGAGCAGTTCTTC. This chain uses TRBV5-1 with TRBJ2-1; TRBD2 matches 13 bases. V was clipped by 4 bases and J by 9 bases; unmatched bases: 7. Looked up from germline, CDR1 is SGHRS and CDR2 is YFSETQ. CDR3 length equals 15 residues.

The chain recombines TRBV29-1 with TRBJ1-2; possible D gene TRBD1, 6 bases. Germline CDR1 and CDR2: SQVTM and ANQGSEA. V was pared by 5 bases and J by 3 bases, with 10 bases between. The CDR3 runs 12 residues. In DNA, the CDR3 is TGCAGCGTTTCACAGGGTGACTATGGCTACACCTTC. Translated: CSVSQGDYGYTF.

This clonotype was recorded many times. The chain joins TRBV11-3 to TRBJ2-5; D not resolved. V was shortened by 6 bases and J by 5 bases, with 10 bases between the two germline ends. Germline V gene lookup returns CDR1 SGHNT and CDR2 YENEEA. The CDR3 is 12 amino acids. Here the CDR3 reads CASRGPEETQYF. Written as DNA, the CDR3 is TGTGCCAGCAGGGGTCCGGAGGAGACCCAGTACTTC.

This clonotype was seen ten or more times. The chain combines TRBV5-1 with TRBJ2-2, with D possibly matching TRBD2 (6 bases). V lost 5 bases and J lost 1, with 12 bases in between. Germline values: CDR1 SGHRS, CDR2 YFSETQ. The CDR3 sequence is 15 residues long. The CDR3, as DNA: TGCGCCAGCAGATTCCGGGACTTGAACACCGGGGAGCTGTTTTTT. This sequence encodes CASRFRDLNTGELFF.

The V and J genes are TRBV5-1 and TRBJ2-6; tentatively, D is TRBD2 (5 bases). The CDR3 sequence is 15 residues long. Per germline, CDR1 SGHRS and CDR2 YFSETQ. V was cut by 6 bases and J by 0 bases, with 10 bases left in between. The CDR3 sequence: CASTLGSSGANVLTF. The CDR3 DNA sequence: TGCGCCAGCACATTGGGGAGCTCTGGGGCCAACGTCCTGACTTTC.

The gene calls are TRBV6-1 and TRBJ2-7, with D perhaps matching TRBD2 (6 bases). Germline V gene lookup returns CDR1 MNHNS and CDR2 SASEGT. There are 11 residues in the CDR3. The germline V and J ends were trimmed by 6 bases and 13 bases, with 16 bases remaining between them. DNA of the CDR3: TGTGCCAGCAGCGGACTACACATGCTATACTTC. Translation gives CASSGLHMLYF.

The CDR3 loop is CAISEAGQEAYEQYF. The CDR3 bases are TGTGCCATCAGTGAGGCGGGACAGGAAGCCTACGAGCAGTACTTC. The V gene is TRBV10-3, the J gene TRBJ2-7; 8 bases are a match to TRBD1. The V gene's germline CDR1 is ENHRY and CDR2 SYGVKD. J lost 2 bases, V lost 2 bases, and 5 bases had no gene match. The CDR3 loop spans 15 amino acids.

The table lists this clonotype with a few counts. The chain is built from TRBV3-1 and TRBJ2-1; 10 nucleotides match TRBD2. The CDR3 contains 16 residues. V lost 4 bases, J lost 4 bases, and 7 bases stayed unmatched. Germline V gene lookup returns CDR1 LGHDT and CDR2 YNNKEL (reference sequence). The CDR3 bases are TGTGCCAGCAGCCCGCCTAGCGGGAGCATGTACAATGAGCAGTTCTTC. Protein: CASSPPSGSMYNEQFF.

The chain combines TRBV12-3 or TRBV12-4 with TRBJ1-5; TRBD1 is a possible D gene (5 bases). The CDR3 spans 15 residues. V lost 6 bases and J lost 0, with 12 bases in between. The CDR3 loop reads CASSSDTLSNQPQHF. CDR3 coding DNA: TGTGCCAGCAGCTCGGACACCCTTAGCAATCAGCCCCAGCATTTT.

V and J are TRBV20-1 and TRBJ2-3; TRBD1 agrees at 12 bases. The junction had 3 bases not matched to a gene; V was cut back by 2 bases and J by 6 bases. This CDR3 spans 14 amino acids. Germline CDR1 is DFQATT and CDR2 is SNEGSKA (reference sequence). CDR3 DNA: TGCAGTGCTAGACCGGGACAGGGGGCGGATACGCAGTATTTT. It specifies CSARPGQGADTQYF.